The 19 T cell receptor beta chains below were found in one sample sequenced in a study of blood T cell repertoires in COVID-19 (dated by TCRdb to 2018 to 2021). Receptors were amplified or captured by the immunoSEQ multiplex PCR assay. The source is immuneACCESS, and TCRdb retained only in-frame sequences with V and J called. Part of the clones is not carried over; for the studies checked, unresolved V genes explain less than half of this, and the remainder is unexplained. A total of under 250,000 clones appear in this sample, 84% of them only once. The ten top clones hold about 7.3% of the sample. The sample taken for sequencing was peripheral blood. The receptors were sampled from a woman in her fifties or sixties with active or convalescent COVID-19.

The chain carries TRBV5-4 and TRBJ1-1; possibly TRBD1 for D (6 bases). The CDR3 runs 14 residues. Germline V gene lookup returns CDR1 SGHNT and CDR2 YYREEE (reference sequence). V was clipped by 4 bases and J by 12 bases, with 22 bases between them. CDR3 coding DNA: TGTGCCAGCAGCCCAGGGGTGAGGGCTGGTAAAACTTTCTTT. Translated, it gives CASSPGVRAGKTFF.

In this sample, this clone turned up once. V gene TRBV10-3 combines with J gene TRBJ2-2; 8 positions agree with TRBD2. The length of the CDR3 is 13 residues. Trimming took 10 bases from V and 2 from J; bases not matched to a gene: 3. The germline V gene has CDR1 ENHRY and CDR2 SYGVKD. CDR3 nucleotides: TGTGCCACCGGGGGGGGAAACACCGGGGAGCTGTTTTTT. It is translated as CATGGGNTGELFF.

The chain combines TRBV19 with TRBJ1-6; D gene ambiguous. The CDR3 length is 14 residues. With 4 bases removed from V and 7 bases from J, the gap between germline ends came to 11 bases. Germline CDR1 is LNHDA and CDR2 is SQIVND (reference sequence). This chain's CDR3 is CASSRQRLNSPLHF. The CDR3 DNA reads as TGTGCCAGTAGTAGGCAAAGACTCAATTCACCCCTCCACTTT. The full variable domain, completed using reference TRBV19 and TRBJ1-6, is DGGITQSPKYLFRKEGQNVTLSCEQNLNHDAMYWYRQDPGQGLRLIYYSQIVNDFQKGDIAEGYSVSREKKESFPLTVTSAQKNPTAFYLCASSRQRLNSPLHFGNGTRLTVT.

The J gene is TRBJ1-1, the V gene TRBV10-1, with 10 nucleotides matching TRBD1. Germline lookup yields CDR1 WNHNN and CDR2 SYGVQD (reference sequence). After removal of 7 bases from V and 4 bases from J, the junction contained 3 bases not matched to a gene. The CDR3 totals 13 residues. The CDR3 here is CASTRTGGTEAFF. The CDR3 coding sequence is TGCGCCAGCACCCGGACAGGGGGCACTGAAGCTTTCTTT.

The J gene is TRBJ1-1, the V gene TRBV6-1, with D maybe TRBD1 (5 bases). Germline loops: CDR1 MNHNS, CDR2 SASEGT. Trimming took 2 bases from V and 1 from J, leaving 20 bases between them. This CDR3 is 18 amino acids long. The DNA for the CDR3 is TGTGCCAGCAGTGAAAGTAGTTCCAGGGCGGTCGAGAACACTGAAGCTTTCTTT. Its protein is CASSESSSRAVENTEAFF.

The J gene is TRBJ1-2, the V gene TRBV19; 7 bases align to TRBD1. The CDR3 consists of 14 residues. V was clipped by 6 bases and J by 2 bases; unmatched bases: 6. Germline V gene sequence: CDR1 LNHDA, CDR2 SQIVND (reference sequence). The DNA of the CDR3 is TGTGCCAGTAGACGACAGGGAGCCAACTATGGCTACACCTTC. Amino acids: CASRRQGANYGYTF.

The chain has TRBV9 and TRBJ2-6; D is perhaps TRBD2 (6 bases). V was cut by 0 bases and J by 4 bases, with 14 bases left in between. The CDR3 consists of 17 residues. The germline V gene encodes CDR1 SGDLS and CDR2 YYNGEE. CDR3 in amino acids: CASSVGGGVAGANVLTF. The CDR3 nucleotides are TGTGCCAGCAGCGTAGGTGGCGGGGTGGCCGGGGCCAACGTCCTGACTTTC.

The rearrangement links TRBV18 to TRBJ1-5, with 9 bases matching TRBD1. Losses at the gene ends were 3 bases for V and 11 bases for J; bases not matched to a gene: 8. CDR1 and CDR2 (germline): KGHSH, LQKENI. The CDR3 is made up of 14 amino acids. As DNA, the CDR3 is TGTGCCAGCTCACCGAGGACAGGGGCCGGGACCCAGCATTTT. Translated: CASSPRTGAGTQHF.

The chain uses TRBV7-7 and TRBJ2-1; 10 bases are shared with TRBD2. V shed 5 bases and J 4 bases; nucleotides not matched to a gene: 8. This CDR3 has 16 amino acids. The germline CDR1 and CDR2 sequences are SSHAT and FNYEAQ (reference sequence). The CDR3 is CASSPGRTSGYNEQFF. The DNA for the CDR3 is TGTGCCAGCAGCCCGGGGAGGACTAGCGGTTACAATGAGCAGTTCTTC.

This clone was detected only once. The V gene is TRBV5-5, the J gene TRBJ2-7; possibly TRBD1 for D (5 bases). Germline values: CDR1 SGHKS, CDR2 YYEKEE (reference sequence). This CDR3 has 15 residues. V lost 0 bases, J lost 0 bases, and 10 bases lay in between. As DNA, the CDR3 is TGTGCCAGCAGCTTGGACACAGGCTACTCCTACGAGCAGTACGTC. Translation: CASSLDTGYSYEQYV.

This chain uses TRBV6-5 with TRBJ2-2, with D unclear. V was cut by 10 bases and J by 6 bases, with 18 bases left in between. CDR3 length: 14 residues. From germline, CDR1 is MNHEY and CDR2 SVGAGI. CDR3 sequence: CATTTPRWAGELFF. DNA for the CDR3: TGTGCCACCACAACCCCCAGGTGGGCCGGGGAGCTGTTTTTT.

The chain employs TRBV11-2 and TRBJ2-3; TRBD2 matches at 8 bases. This CDR3 region has 16 residues. CDR1 and CDR2 (germline): SGHAT, FQNNGV. With V trimmed by 2 bases and J by 2 bases, 6 bases remained unmatched. The CDR3 loop is CASSLWAAGATDTQYF. In DNA form, the CDR3 reads TGTGCCAGCAGCTTATGGGCAGCGGGAGCCACAGATACGCAGTATTTT.

V and J are TRBV12-5 and TRBJ1-2; no clear D. Germline assignment: CDR1 LGHNT and CDR2 FRNRAP. The length of the CDR3 is 16 residues. V was cut by 0 bases and J by 0 bases, with 11 bases left in between. This CDR3 is CASGLVPDTTNYGYTF. The CDR3 nucleotides read TGTGCTAGTGGTTTGGTACCTGACACAACTAACTATGGCTACACCTTC.

V usage is TRBV7-8 and J usage is TRBJ2-3; 8 bases agree with TRBD2. This CDR3 region has 16 residues. V shed 0 bases, J shed 1 base, and the junction held 3 bases outside the gene matches. Germline V gives CDR1 SGHVS, CDR2 FQNEAQ. CDR3 in DNA: TGTGCCAGCAGCTTAGCAGATAGCGGGGGCACAGATACGCAGTATTTT. Amino acids: CASSLADSGGTDTQYF.

The chain carries TRBV6-5 and TRBJ1-5; D is unresolved. CDR3 length equals 14 residues. Germline V CDR1 and CDR2: MNHEY, SVGAGI. Trimming removed 8 bases at V and 1 base at J, with 12 bases between. CDR3 amino acids: CASLDRGSNQPQHF. The CDR3 region has the DNA TGTGCCAGCCTTGACCGAGGCAGCAATCAGCCCCAGCATTTT.

The chain employs TRBV5-1 and TRBJ2-1, with 9 bases aligning to TRBD2. The CDR3 covers 15 residues. Losses at the gene ends were 4 bases for V and 8 bases for J; bases not matched to a gene: 10. Germline V lookup: CDR1 SGHRS, CDR2 YFSETQ. The DNA of the CDR3 is TGCGCCAGCAGCCCAACCGGGACTAGCATACATGAGCAGTTCTTC. As protein: CASSPTGTSIHEQFF. Filled out from reference TRBV5-1 and TRBJ2-1, the complete variable domain reads KAGVTQTPRYLIKTRGQQVTLSCSPISGHRSVSWYQQTPGQGLQFLFEYFSETQRNKGNFPGRFSGRQFSNSRSEMNVSTLELGDSALYLCASSPTGTSIHEQFFGPGTRLTVL.

The V call is TRBV11-2, the J call TRBJ2-3; D is ambiguous. CDR1 and CDR2 from the germline V gene are SGHAT and FQNNGV. The V and J ends lost 1 base and 3 bases respectively, with 14 bases between them. The CDR3 has 16 amino acids. The CDR3 is CASSLVHSPKTDTQYF. The CDR3 region has the DNA TGTGCCAGCAGCTTAGTTCACAGCCCAAAGACAGATACGCAGTATTTT.

This chain connects TRBV28 to TRBJ1-3; TRBD1 aligns across 10 bases. Per the germline V gene, CDR1 is MDHEN and CDR2 is SYDVKM. The V and J ends lost 5 bases and 4 bases, in that order; junction bases with no gene match: 5. The CDR3 contains 15 residues. The CDR3 is CASSPGTGAGNTIYF. Written as DNA, the CDR3 is TGTGCCAGCAGTCCCGGGACAGGGGCCGGAAACACCATATATTTT.

This clone was seen only once. The V and J genes are TRBV29-1 and TRBJ2-1, with TRBD1 matching 7 bases. The V segment lost 6 bases and the J segment 9 bases; nucleotides outside the gene matches: 5. This CDR3 spans 11 amino acids. Looked up from germline, CDR1 is SQVTM and CDR2 is ANQGSEA. CDR3 amino acids: CSVRTGAEQFF. The CDR3 DNA reads as TGCAGCGTGAGAACAGGGGCTGAGCAGTTCTTC.